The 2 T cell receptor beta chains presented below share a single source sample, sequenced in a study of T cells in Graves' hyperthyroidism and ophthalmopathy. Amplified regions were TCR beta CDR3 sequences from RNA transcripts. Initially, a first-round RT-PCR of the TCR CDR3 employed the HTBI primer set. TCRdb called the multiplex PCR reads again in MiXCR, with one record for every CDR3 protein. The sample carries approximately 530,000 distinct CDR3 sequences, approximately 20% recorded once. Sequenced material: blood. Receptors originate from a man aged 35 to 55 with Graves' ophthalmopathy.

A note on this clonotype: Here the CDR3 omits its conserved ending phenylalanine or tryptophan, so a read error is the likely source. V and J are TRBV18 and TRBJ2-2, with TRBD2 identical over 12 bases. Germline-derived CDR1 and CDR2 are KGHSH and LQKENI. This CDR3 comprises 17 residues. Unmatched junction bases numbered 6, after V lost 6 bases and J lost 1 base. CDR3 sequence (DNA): TGTGCCAGCTCGTCCCTAGCGGGAGGGCAGAACACCGGGGAGCTGTTTTCT. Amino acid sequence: CASSSLAGGQNTGELFS.

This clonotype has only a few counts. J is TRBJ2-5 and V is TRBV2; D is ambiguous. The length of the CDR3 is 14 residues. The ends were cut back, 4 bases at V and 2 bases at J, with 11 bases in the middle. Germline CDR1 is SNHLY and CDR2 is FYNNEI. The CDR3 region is CASSVRQTQETQYF. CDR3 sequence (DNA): TGTGCCAGCAGTGTCAGGCAGACTCAAGAGACCCAGTACTTC.